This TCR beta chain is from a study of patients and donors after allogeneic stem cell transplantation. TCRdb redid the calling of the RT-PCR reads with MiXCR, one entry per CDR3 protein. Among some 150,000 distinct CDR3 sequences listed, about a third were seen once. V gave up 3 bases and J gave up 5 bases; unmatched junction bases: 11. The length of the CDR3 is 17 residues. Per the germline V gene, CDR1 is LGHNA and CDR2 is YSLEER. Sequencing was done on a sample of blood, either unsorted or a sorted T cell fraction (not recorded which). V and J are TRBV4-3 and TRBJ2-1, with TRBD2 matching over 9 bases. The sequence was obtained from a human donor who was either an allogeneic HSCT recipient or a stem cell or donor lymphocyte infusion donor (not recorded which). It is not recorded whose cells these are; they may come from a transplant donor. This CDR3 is CASSQFLAGSGNNEQFF. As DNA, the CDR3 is TGCGCCAGCAGCCAGTTCCTAGCGGGGTCAGGGAACAATGAGCAGTTCTTC.